These 24 T cell receptor beta chains came from one sample sequenced in a study of cytomegalovirus exposure and HLA in healthy donors. PCR involved 60 Vbeta and 13 Jbeta primers. Clones were sequenced by immunoSEQ multiplex PCR, and TCRdb holds only the in-frame ones, with some missing. The table records 65,000 to 95,000 clones, around 77% of them present only once. Sequencing input: PBMCs. Every receptor here comes from a man in his fifties or sixties in good health and CMV-seronegative.

V usage is TRBV6-5 and J usage is TRBJ2-7; 7 positions match TRBD1. CDR1 is MNHEY and CDR2 is SVGAGI in the germline V gene. CDR3 length: 13 amino acids. J gave up 6 bases and V 2 bases, and 4 bases lay outside the gene matches. This CDR3 is CASSYGNRGEQYF. The DNA for the CDR3 is TGTGCCAGCAGTTACGGAAACAGGGGCGAGCAGTACTTC.

The chain couples TRBV18 to TRBJ2-5; 7 bases fit TRBD1. This CDR3 comprises 15 residues. V shed 4 bases and J 1 base; nucleotides not matched to a gene: 6. CDR1 KGHSH and CDR2 LQKENI come from the germline V gene. CDR3 nucleotides: TGTGCCAGCTCACGAAATCCAGGGGGCCAAGAGACCCAGTACTTC. Its translation is CASSRNPGGQETQYF.

The chain combines TRBV5-1 with TRBJ1-6; D ambiguous. In germline, CDR1 is SGHRS, CDR2 YFSETQ. The CDR3 runs 15 residues. V was pared by 3 bases and J by 8 bases, with 15 bases between. The CDR3 nucleotides read TGCGCCAGCAGCTCGAAGACACCATCCCATTCACCCCTCCACTTT. As protein: CASSSKTPSHSPLHF.

This clone showed up just once. The genes are TRBV7-2 and TRBJ2-2, with a weak D call TRBD1 (6 bases). Germline V gene data show CDR1 as SGHTA and CDR2 as FQGNSA. The CDR3 loop spans 14 amino acids. V was cut by 5 bases and J by 8 bases, with 15 bases left in between. CDR3 residues: CASSPDWGPGELFF. CDR3 nucleotides: TGTGCCAGCAGCCCTGATTGGGGGCCTGGGGAGCTGTTTTTT.

The genes are TRBV7-2 and TRBJ1-4; no firm D call. This CDR3 spans 12 amino acids. CDR1 and CDR2 (germline): SGHTA, FQGNSA. V lost 0 bases to trimming and J lost 8 bases, with 4 bases between them. CDR3 sequence (DNA): TGTGCCAGCAGCTTAGCGGCAGAAAAACTGTTTTTT. It translates to CASSLAAEKLFF.

V is TRBV7-2 and J is TRBJ2-2; 7 bases are shared with TRBD1. This CDR3 comprises 15 residues. The germline V gene encodes CDR1 SGHTA and CDR2 FQGNSA. V shed 5 bases, J shed 5 bases, and the junction held 8 bases outside the gene matches. CDR3 sequence reads: CASSRGQRSTGELFF. The CDR3 nucleotides are TGTGCCAGCAGCCGGGGACAGCGTTCTACCGGGGAGCTGTTTTTT. The full variable domain, in which reference TRBV7-2 and TRBJ2-2 provide the parts outside the CDR3, is GAGVSQSPSNKVTEKGKDVELRCDPISGHTALYWYRQSLGQGLEFLIYFQGNSAPDKSGLPSDRFSAERTGGSVSTLTIQRTQQEDSAVYLCASSRGQRSTGELFFGEGSRLTVL.

About this clone itself: Compared with germline, one end of the junction differs, possibly owing to a read error. This chain links TRBV7-9 with TRBJ2-1; 8 positions agree with TRBD1. There are 15 residues in the CDR3. Germline V lookup: CDR1 SEHNR, CDR2 FQNEAQ (reference sequence). CDR3 loop: CSSSLALGQANEQFF. The CDR3 DNA follows: TGTTCCAGCAGCTTAGCTTTGGGACAGGCGAATGAGCAGTTCTTC.

The genes are TRBV7-9 and TRBJ1-4; D gene unclear. The CDR3 is 15 residues long. CDR1 SEHNR and CDR2 FQNEAQ come from the germline V gene (reference sequence). The V gene lost 1 base and the J gene lost 5 bases, with 11 bases spanning the gap. For the CDR3, the DNA is TGTGCCAGCAGCTTAGGAGGGCAGTCAAATGAAAAACTGTTTTTT. This codes for CASSLGGQSNEKLFF.

CDR3: CASSEAGQVASGELFF. The CDR3 nucleotides are TGTGCCAGCAGTGAAGCCGGACAGGTCGCCTCCGGGGAGCTGTTTTTT. J is TRBJ2-2 and V is TRBV2, with TRBD1 matching over 7 bases. This CDR3 contains 16 residues. The V gene end was trimmed by 0 bases and the J gene end by 6 bases; junction bases not matched to a gene: 7. Germline loops: CDR1 SNHLY, CDR2 FYNNEI. The full variable domain, with the rest looked up from reference TRBV2 and TRBJ2-2, is EPEVTQTPSHQVTQMGQEVILRCVPISNHLYFYWYRQILGQKVEFLVSFYNNEISEKSEIFDDQFSVERPDGSNFTLKIRSTKLEDSAMYFCASSEAGQVASGELFFGEGSRLTVL.

The rearrangement joins TRBV18 to TRBJ1-6; 7 positions match TRBD1. This CDR3 is built from 15 residues. J gave up 7 bases and V 2 bases, and 5 bases lay outside the gene matches. CDR1 KGHSH and CDR2 LQKENI come from the germline V gene. This CDR3 reads CASSPTGVVNSPLHF. The CDR3 DNA follows: TGTGCCAGCTCACCAACAGGGGTTGTGAATTCACCCCTCCACTTT. The whole variable domain, remainder taken from reference TRBV18 and TRBJ1-6, is NAGVMQNPRHLVRRRGQEARLRCSPMKGHSHVYWYRQLPEEGLKFMVYLQKENIIDESGMPKERFSAEFPKEGPSILRIQQVVRGDSAAYFCASSPTGVVNSPLHFGNGTRLTVT.

The genes are TRBV27 and TRBJ2-5; TRBD2 agrees at 7 bases. V lost 4 bases and J lost 5; bases outside the gene matches: 4. This CDR3 is built from 13 residues. The germline V gene has CDR1 MNHEY and CDR2 SMNVEV (reference sequence). The CDR3 here is CASSYKGGETQYF. The CDR3 DNA follows: TGTGCCAGCAGTTATAAGGGAGGGGAGACCCAGTACTTC.

The chain's CDR3 is CAISQTQGGNTEAFF. CDR3 DNA sequence: TGTGCCATCAGCCAGACACAGGGGGGGAACACTGAAGCTTTCTTT. V gene TRBV10-3 combines with J gene TRBJ1-1; 8 nucleotides agree with TRBD1. The V gene's germline CDR1 is ENHRY and CDR2 SYGVKD. There are 15 residues in the CDR3. Trimming at V came to 6 bases and at J to 1 base, leaving 7 bases not matched to a gene.

The gene calls are TRBV6-1 and TRBJ1-5, with D tentatively TRBD1 (5 bases). V shed 1 base and J shed 0 bases, with 13 bases lying between them. The length of the CDR3 is 17 residues. The V gene's germline CDR1 is MNHNS and CDR2 SASEGT. CDR3 sequence (DNA): TGTGCCAGCAGTGAAGGTCTCCAGGGCAATAGCAATCAGCCCCAGCATTTT. Encoded protein: CASSEGLQGNSNQPQHF.

The chain has TRBV7-9 and TRBJ2-7; weak D call: TRBD1 (6 bases). The length of the CDR3 is 13 residues. V shed 7 bases and J shed 4 bases, with 14 bases lying between them. Germline CDR1 reads SEHNR; CDR2 reads FQNEAQ (reference sequence). The CDR3 sequence is CASTRGAAYEQYF. The DNA of the CDR3 is TGTGCCAGCACCAGGGGCGCGGCTTACGAGCAGTACTTC.

The CDR3 is CASGRTGTSYNEQFF. CDR3 sequence (DNA): TGTGCCAGCGGTAGGACAGGGACCTCCTACAATGAGCAGTTCTTC. This chain joins TRBV9 and TRBJ2-1, with 8 bases lining up with TRBD1. Germline CDR1 and CDR2: SGDLS and YYNGEE. V trimming: 7 bases; J trimming: 0 bases; junction bases outside the gene matches: 6. CDR3 length: 15 amino acids.

V and J are TRBV2 and TRBJ2-1; 7 bases agree with TRBD2. The V segment lost 11 bases and the J segment 4 bases; nucleotides outside the gene matches: 8. The CDR3 is 13 amino acids. Per germline, CDR1 SNHLY and CDR2 FYNNEI. This CDR3 is CAAREVSYNEQFF. CDR3 in DNA: TGTGCCGCCCGGGAGGTTTCGTACAATGAGCAGTTCTTC.

The chain joins TRBV5-4 to TRBJ2-1, with 9 bases fitting TRBD2. This CDR3 is 16 amino acids long. The germline V gene has CDR1 SGHNT and CDR2 YYREEE (reference sequence). Trimming took 0 bases from V and 8 from J; bases not matched to a gene: 9. The CDR3 is CASSLVAGGQGDEQFF. The DNA of the CDR3 is TGTGCCAGCAGCTTGGTCGCGGGGGGGCAGGGGGATGAGCAGTTCTTC.

This clone was found a few times. V gene TRBV6-1 combines with J gene TRBJ1-5; D gene ambiguous. Germline V gene data show CDR1 as MNHNS and CDR2 as SASEGT. The CDR3 loop spans 13 amino acids. V lost 6 bases, J lost 5 bases, and 11 bases lay in between. DNA for the CDR3: TGTGCCAGCAGCAGCGCCTGGGATCAGCCCCAGCATTTT. Protein product: CASSSAWDQPQHF.

V and J are TRBV4-3 and TRBJ2-2; D gene ambiguous. The V gene lost 0 bases and the J gene lost 6 bases, with 5 bases spanning the gap. The V gene's germline CDR1 is LGHNA and CDR2 YSLEER. This CDR3 is 13 amino acids long. CDR3 protein: CASSQDRAGELFF. Written as DNA, the CDR3 is TGCGCCAGCAGCCAAGATCGGGCCGGGGAGCTGTTTTTT.

This clone was counted only a few times. This sequence joins TRBV5-1 and TRBJ1-3; D is possibly TRBD1 (6 bases). This CDR3 is 15 amino acids long. The V end was cut by 4 bases, the J end by 2 bases, with 13 bases between. CDR1 and CDR2 (germline): SGHRS, YFSETQ. CDR3 amino acids: CASSDQGGAGNTIYF. The DNA of the CDR3 is TGCGCCAGCAGCGACCAAGGGGGGGCTGGAAACACCATATATTTT.

Turning to this clone: One end of the junction does not line up with germline, which may come from a read error. The rearrangement uses TRBV5-5 and TRBJ2-7; a possible D gene is TRBD1 (6 bases). The length of the CDR3 is 11 residues. CDR1 SGHKS and CDR2 YYEKEE come from the germline V gene (reference sequence). Written as DNA, the CDR3 is TGTGCCAGCAGCTTGGGCTGGACAGTGAACTTC. Its protein is CASSLGWTVNF.

The CDR3 reads CASSLTVDYGYTF. CDR3 coding DNA: TGTGCCAGCAGCTTGACAGTCGACTATGGCTACACCTTC. V is TRBV7-9 and J is TRBJ1-2; a possible D gene is TRBD1 (5 bases). V dropped 3 bases and J dropped 3 bases, with 8 bases sitting between them. CDR1 and CDR2 (germline): SEHNR, FQNEAQ (reference sequence). The CDR3 has 13 amino acids.

This clone was counted once. CDR3 bases: TGTGCCAGCAGTTCCCGAGTTGTGGGGGGTAATGAAAAACTGTTTTTT. Translation gives CASSSRVVGGNEKLFF. The V gene is TRBV27, the J gene TRBJ1-4; perhaps TRBD1 as D (5 bases). The germline gives CDR1 MNHEY, CDR2 SMNVEV (reference sequence). Trimming cost V 4 bases and J 4 bases, with 16 bases left between them. This CDR3 comprises 16 residues.

This chain joins TRBV6-1 and TRBJ2-4; TRBD2 matches at 12 bases. The germline V gene encodes CDR1 MNHNS and CDR2 SASEGT. Trimming removed 6 bases from V and 1 base from J; junction bases left unmatched: 1. The CDR3 is made up of 15 amino acids. CDR3: CASRLAGGAKNIQYF. The CDR3 DNA reads as TGTGCCAGCAGACTAGCGGGGGGCGCCAAAAACATTCAGTACTTC.